The next 27 T cell receptor beta chains were all read from a single sample in a study of shared T cell receptors in the human thymus. Repertoires were generated with immunoSEQ multiplex PCR, while TCRdb's copy carries only in-frame clones and drops some. The data contain about 400,000 clones, approximately 95% of them seen just once; the ten biggest clones take up approximately 0.02%. Sample: thymocytes. The receptors were gathered from a human donor.

The rearrangement uses TRBV2 and TRBJ2-5; D not certain. V lost 2 bases, J lost 4 bases, and 11 bases lay in between. This CDR3 region has 14 residues. Looked up from germline, CDR1 is SNHLY and CDR2 is FYNNEI. Here the CDR3 DNA reads TGTGCCAGCAGTGAACCAAGGACGGGAGAGACCCAGTACTTC. Translating gives CASSEPRTGETQYF. Filled out from reference TRBV2 and TRBJ2-5, the complete variable domain reads EPEVTQTPSHQVTQMGQEVILRCVPISNHLYFYWYRQILGQKVEFLVSFYNNEISEKSEIFDDQFSVERPDGSNFTLKIRSTKLEDSAMYFCASSEPRTGETQYFGPGTRLLVL.

This sequence joins TRBV11-2 and TRBJ1-5; TRBD1 matches at 8 bases. Germline-derived CDR1 and CDR2 are SGHAT and FQNNGV. V gave up 5 bases and J gave up 5 bases; unmatched junction bases: 11. The CDR3 covers 16 residues. CDR3 sequence (DNA): TGTGCCAGCAGCCTCCCGACAGGGGAACATCATCAGCCCCAGCATTTT. Protein: CASSLPTGEHHQPQHF.

The V and J genes are TRBV7-2 and TRBJ2-5; 15 nucleotides line up with TRBD2. The ends lost 5 bases at V and 6 bases at J; junction bases unmatched: 10. The CDR3 is 17 amino acids. From germline, CDR1 is SGHTA and CDR2 FQGNSA. As DNA, the CDR3 is TGTGCCAGCAGCCCAGGGACTAGCGGGAGGAAGGTAAAGACCCAGTACTTC. It codes for CASSPGTSGRKVKTQYF.

The chain employs TRBV10-1 and TRBJ2-1, with 12 bases matching TRBD2. CDR3 size: 15 residues. J lost 5 bases, V lost 6 bases, and 5 bases had no gene match. Germline CDR1 WNHNN, CDR2 SYGVQD (reference sequence). The DNA of the CDR3 is TGCGCCAGCAGCAGACTAGCGGGAGAGAACAATGAGCAGTTCTTC. Amino acids: CASSRLAGENNEQFF.

V usage is TRBV28 and J usage is TRBJ1-4; D gene uncertain. The V and J ends lost 2 bases and 0 bases respectively, with 13 bases between them. Germline CDR1 and CDR2: MDHEN and SYDVKM. The CDR3 runs to 17 residues. The CDR3 sequence is CASSLRRHFATNEKLFF. The CDR3 DNA follows: TGTGCCAGCAGTTTAAGGCGGCACTTTGCAACTAATGAAAAACTGTTTTTT.

The chain combines TRBV20-1 with TRBJ1-1; maybe TRBD1 (5 bases). V was pared by 7 bases and J by 6 bases, with 9 bases between. This CDR3 contains 10 residues. Germline V gene sequence: CDR1 DFQATT, CDR2 SNEGSKA (reference sequence). The CDR3 spells CSVQVSEAFF. CDR3 nucleotide sequence: TGCAGTGTACAGGTTTCTGAAGCTTTCTTT.

The CDR3 bases are TGTGCCAGCGAAGACAGGGGCTACAATGAGCAGTTCTTC. Its protein is CASEDRGYNEQFF. The chain uses TRBV19 and TRBJ2-1; TRBD1 matches 8 bases. The CDR3 spans 13 residues. The J segment lost 3 bases and the V segment lost 9 bases, leaving 4 bases of the junction unmatched. CDR1 and CDR2 (germline): LNHDA, SQIVND (reference sequence).

The chain recombines TRBV28 with TRBJ2-5; D possibly matches TRBD1 or TRBD2 (5 bases each). This CDR3 has 13 amino acids. V was trimmed by 3 bases and J by 5 bases, leaving 10 bases between them. Germline CDR1 and CDR2: MDHEN and SYDVKM. CDR3 amino acids: CASSLGTYETQYF. The CDR3 coding sequence is TGTGCCAGCAGTTTGGGGACGTACGAGACCCAGTACTTC. Combining the CDR3 with reference TRBV28 and TRBJ2-5 gives the whole variable domain DVKVTQSSRYLVKRTGEKVFLECVQDMDHENMFWYRQDPGLGLRLIYFSYDVKMKEKGDIPEGYSVSREKKERFSLILESASTNQTSMYLCASSLGTYETQYFGPGTRLLVL.

The chain recombines TRBV6-1 with TRBJ1-2; no clear D. V gave up 4 bases and J gave up 7 bases, with 10 bases separating them. Germline V lookup: CDR1 MNHNS, CDR2 SASEGT. This CDR3 has 12 amino acids. As DNA, the CDR3 is TGTGCCAGCAGTGGGACTGAGCGTGGCTACACCTTC. Its translation is CASSGTERGYTF.

The chain joins TRBV28 to TRBJ2-3; maybe TRBD2 (5 bases). The V end lost 4 bases, the J end lost 0 bases, and 11 bases lay between the germline ends. The CDR3 has 15 amino acids. CDR1 is MDHEN, CDR2 SYDVKM, per germline. DNA for the CDR3: TGTGCCAGCAGTTCCCTAGCTGCTAGCACAGATACGCAGTATTTT. Translating it yields CASSSLAASTDTQYF.

The J gene is TRBJ1-4, the V gene TRBV20-1, with D unclear. The CDR3 runs 11 residues. Germline values: CDR1 DFQATT, CDR2 SNEGSKA (reference sequence). The V gene lost 5 bases and the J gene lost 10 bases, with 11 bases spanning the gap. The CDR3 sequence: CSAFDRGKLFF. The DNA of the CDR3 is TGCAGTGCTTTTGATCGGGGAAAACTGTTTTTT.

This clone has more than one count but fewer than ten. The CDR3 loop reads CASSQVRLAGGNEQFF. In nucleotides, the CDR3 is TGTGCCAGCAGCCAAGTGCGGCTAGCGGGAGGAAATGAGCAGTTCTTC. The genes are TRBV14 and TRBJ2-1, with 11 nucleotides matching TRBD2. This CDR3 comprises 16 residues. CDR1 and CDR2 (germline): SGHDN, FVKESK. J lost 7 bases, V lost 1 base, and 6 bases had no gene match.

This clone showed up just once. The chain combines TRBV15 with TRBJ2-1, with 9 nucleotides matching TRBD2. V was clipped by 1 base and J by 8 bases; unmatched bases: 12. CDR3 length: 17 amino acids. Germline-derived CDR1 and CDR2 are LNHNV and YYDKDF (reference sequence). The CDR3 DNA reads as TGTGCCACCAGCAGAGGACGTTTGTCTAGCGGGATTTATGAGCAGTTCTTC. Protein product: CATSRGRLSSGIYEQFF.

The rearrangement links TRBV7-2 to TRBJ2-1; 7 bases fit TRBD1. Germline CDR1 SGHTA, CDR2 FQGNSA. The CDR3 sequence is 14 residues long. After removal of 6 bases from V and 9 bases from J, the junction contained 11 bases not matched to a gene. DNA for the CDR3: TGTGCCAGCAGGTCCTCGACAGGGACGGGTGAGCAGTTCTTC. The encoded protein is CASRSSTGTGEQFF.

CDR3 loop: CASSCQDGSSGNTIYF. CDR3 sequence (DNA): TGTGCCAGCAGCTGTCAGGACGGCAGCTCTGGAAACACCATATATTTT. This chain joins TRBV11-2 and TRBJ1-3, with unresolved D. Trimming shortened V by 4 bases and J by 0 bases, and 13 bases separated the two germline ends. Germline V gene data show CDR1 as SGHAT and CDR2 as FQNNGV. This CDR3 comprises 16 residues.

V and J are TRBV28 and TRBJ1-1; weak D call: TRBD1 (5 bases). The CDR3 is made up of 11 amino acids. From germline, CDR1 is MDHEN and CDR2 SYDVKM. Trimming stripped 11 bases from V and 10 bases from J, with 17 bases between. CDR3 DNA: TGTGCCCTAAGGACCGGGGGGGGAGCTTTCTTT. Translation: CALRTGGGAFF.

This chain connects TRBV19 to TRBJ1-3, with a weak D call TRBD1 (6 bases). Germline V gene lookup returns CDR1 LNHDA and CDR2 SQIVND (reference sequence). V shed 5 bases and J shed 2 bases, with 13 bases lying between them. The CDR3 length is 15 residues. The DNA for the CDR3 is TGTGCCAGTAGTGAGTCGGGGGCGACTGGAAACACCATATATTTT. Amino acid sequence: CASSESGATGNTIYF.

The V call is TRBV15, the J call TRBJ2-7; 9 positions match TRBD2. Per the germline V gene, CDR1 is LNHNV and CDR2 is YYDKDF (reference sequence). This CDR3 is built from 16 residues. The J segment lost 11 bases and the V segment lost 0 bases, leaving 14 bases of the junction unmatched. Written as DNA, the CDR3 is TGTGCCACCAGCAGAGACCCGGCGCTAGCGGGGACTAGGAAGTACTTC. Encoded protein: CATSRDPALAGTRKYF.

The CDR3 DNA is TGTGCCAGCAGCTTGGGGAGCTTCTATGGCTACACCTTC. As protein: CASSLGSFYGYTF. This chain uses TRBV7-8 with TRBJ1-2; D is unresolved. This CDR3 is built from 13 residues. CDR1 and CDR2 (germline): SGHVS, FQNEAQ. The ends were cut back, 3 bases at V and 4 bases at J, with 9 bases in the middle.

The rearrangement uses TRBV28 and TRBJ2-4; 11 nucleotides agree with TRBD1. Germline V lookup: CDR1 MDHEN, CDR2 SYDVKM. The junction had 7 bases not matched to a gene; V was cut back by 6 bases and J by 15 bases. The CDR3 spans 12 residues. In DNA, the CDR3 is TGTGCCAGCAGCCGGACAGGGGGCAGGTTGTACTTC. Amino acids: CASSRTGGRLYF.

This chain connects TRBV28 to TRBJ1-2; no clear D. With 8 bases removed from V and 8 bases from J, the gap between germline ends came to 15 bases. This CDR3 contains 12 residues. Germline CDR1 and CDR2: MDHEN and SYDVKM. The CDR3 DNA is TGTGCCAGCCGTCTATCGGGTAGGGGCTACACCTTC. Protein product: CASRLSGRGYTF.

The genes are TRBV11-2 and TRBJ2-1; D gene ambiguous. Germline CDR1 reads SGHAT; CDR2 reads FQNNGV. Trimming pared 7 bases from V and 7 bases from J, leaving 14 bases between. The CDR3 runs to 13 residues. The CDR3, as DNA: TGTGCCAGCACCCCGTGGAGTGGGAATGAGCAGTTCTTC. It specifies CASTPWSGNEQFF. Filled out from reference TRBV11-2 and TRBJ2-1, the complete variable domain reads EAGVAQSPRYKIIEKRQSVAFWCNPISGHATLYWYQQILGQGPKLLIQFQNNGVVDDSQLPKDRFSAERLKGVDSTLKIQPAKLEDSAVYLCASTPWSGNEQFFGPGTRLTVL.

V is TRBV28 and J is TRBJ2-5; TRBD1 matches at 7 bases. CDR1 MDHEN and CDR2 SYDVKM come from the germline V gene. This CDR3 region has 16 residues. V shed 1 base and J 7 bases; nucleotides not matched to a gene: 12. CDR3 nucleotide sequence: TGTGCCAGCAGTTTATCCAGGACAGGAACGGCATGGACCCAGTACTTC. It translates to CASSLSRTGTAWTQYF.

This clone was recorded only once. The V call is TRBV30, the J call TRBJ1-2; 9 nucleotides match TRBD1. The V gene's germline CDR1 is GTSNPN and CDR2 SVGIG (reference sequence). The CDR3 sequence is 15 residues long. V dropped 0 bases and J dropped 8; count of bases not matched to a gene: 10. CDR3: CAWSVQGARSGGYTF. As DNA, the CDR3 is TGTGCCTGGAGTGTACAGGGGGCGCGGTCCGGGGGCTACACCTTC.

This chain links TRBV29-1 with TRBJ1-2; D is possibly TRBD1 (6 bases). Germline values: CDR1 SQVTM, CDR2 ANQGSEA. The length of the CDR3 is 12 residues. Trimming removed 4 bases at V and 3 bases at J, with 9 bases between. The CDR3 nucleotides are TGCAGCGTTGGGGGGCTGGACTATGGCTACACCTTC. Its protein product is CSVGGLDYGYTF.

About this clone itself: This sample also contains other DNA sequences that code for the same CDR3. The gene calls are TRBV5-1 and TRBJ1-1; D perhaps matches TRBD1 (6 bases). The V gene's germline CDR1 is SGHRS and CDR2 YFSETQ. The CDR3 runs 13 residues. The V gene lost 2 bases and the J gene lost 4 bases, with 9 bases spanning the gap. CDR3 amino acids: CASSLGQSTEAFF. The CDR3, as DNA: TGCGCCAGCAGCTTAGGACAGTCCACTGAAGCTTTCTTT.

The genes are TRBV11-3 and TRBJ2-1; tentatively, D is TRBD2 (5 bases). Trimming shortened V by 0 bases and J by 0 bases, and 15 bases separated the two germline ends. Germline V gene lookup returns CDR1 SGHNT and CDR2 YENEEA. This CDR3 region has 18 residues. CDR3 nucleotide sequence: TGTGCCAGCAGCTTAGATCGGGGTGCGGGCGGCTCCTACAATGAGCAGTTCTTC. It translates to CASSLDRGAGGSYNEQFF.